Sequencing of this TCR beta chain was carried out in a study of cytotoxic CD8 clonotypes in ibrutinib-treated CLL. The intended depth for sequencing was 1 in 200,000 to 1 in 1 million T cells. Clones were read by immunoSEQ multiplex PCR, and TCRdb kept only the in-frame ones, dropping some. The table has hundreds of thousands of clones, around three quarters seen once; the top ten hold 15%. The TCR comes from a human donor with chronic lymphocytic leukemia. The material was PBMCs, obtained after 24 months of ibrutinib treatment.

The CDR3 DNA is TGTGCCAGCAGCCACGGTGACGAGCAGTACTTC. Its translation is CASSHGDEQYF. The rearrangement links TRBV6-5 to TRBJ2-7; no reliable D call. V was clipped by 6 bases and J by 5 bases, with 8 bases between them. This CDR3 spans 11 amino acids. Germline V gene data show CDR1 as MNHEY and CDR2 as SVGAGI.